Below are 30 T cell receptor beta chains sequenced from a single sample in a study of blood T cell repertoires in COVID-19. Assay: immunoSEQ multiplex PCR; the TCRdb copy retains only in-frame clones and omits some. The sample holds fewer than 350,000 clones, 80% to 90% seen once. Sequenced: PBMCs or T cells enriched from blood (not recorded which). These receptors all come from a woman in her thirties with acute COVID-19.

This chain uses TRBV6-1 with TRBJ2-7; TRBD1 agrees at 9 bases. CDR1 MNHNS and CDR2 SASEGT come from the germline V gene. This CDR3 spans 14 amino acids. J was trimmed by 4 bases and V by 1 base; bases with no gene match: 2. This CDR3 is CASSEGTGEYEQYF. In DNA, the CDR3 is TGTGCCAGCAGTGAAGGGACAGGGGAGTACGAGCAGTACTTC.

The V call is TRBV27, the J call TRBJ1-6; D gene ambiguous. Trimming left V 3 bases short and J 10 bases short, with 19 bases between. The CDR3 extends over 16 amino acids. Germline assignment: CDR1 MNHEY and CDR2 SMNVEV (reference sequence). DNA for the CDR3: TGTGCCAGCAGTTTGGGGTTCGGGGAAAGTAGCTCACCCCTCCACTTT. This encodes CASSLGFGESSSPLHF.

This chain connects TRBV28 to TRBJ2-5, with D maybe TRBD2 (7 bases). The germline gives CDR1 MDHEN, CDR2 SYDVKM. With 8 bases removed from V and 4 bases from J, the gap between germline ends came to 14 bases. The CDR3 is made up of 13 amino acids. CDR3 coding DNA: TGTGCCAGCTTCGGGGGGCTGGGAGAGACCCAGTACTTC. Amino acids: CASFGGLGETQYF.

CDR3 amino acids: CASSKGDRSDSYEQYF. Written as DNA, the CDR3 is TGTGCCAGCAGCAAGGGTGACAGATCCGATTCCTACGAGCAGTACTTC. The chain couples TRBV5-4 to TRBJ2-7; D might be TRBD1 (5 bases). Germline-derived CDR1 and CDR2 are SGHNT and YYREEE (reference sequence). This CDR3 has 16 residues. V shed 4 bases and J shed 1 base, with 18 bases lying between them.

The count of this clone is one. The CDR3 is CASSMAYGYTF. The CDR3 DNA sequence: TGTGCCAGTAGTATGGCCTATGGCTACACCTTC. This chain joins TRBV19 and TRBJ1-2; D is ambiguous. The V gene lost 3 bases and the J gene lost 4 bases, with 3 bases spanning the gap. CDR3 length: 11 residues. Germline V gene sequence: CDR1 LNHDA, CDR2 SQIVND (reference sequence).

CDR3 region: CAWRAGTSSYNEQFF. In DNA, the CDR3 is TGTGCCTGGAGGGCCGGGACATCCTCCTACAATGAGCAGTTCTTC. J is TRBJ2-1 and V is TRBV30, with a possible D match to TRBD1 (6 bases). Germline V gene sequence: CDR1 GTSNPN, CDR2 SVGIG (reference sequence). The CDR3 consists of 15 residues. Deletions cut 3 bases from V and 0 bases from J, with 12 bases between.

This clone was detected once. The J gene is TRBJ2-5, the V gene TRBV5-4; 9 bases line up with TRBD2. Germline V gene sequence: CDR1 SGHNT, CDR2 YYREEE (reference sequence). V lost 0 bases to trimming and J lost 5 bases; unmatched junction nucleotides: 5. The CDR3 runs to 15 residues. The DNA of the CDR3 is TGTGCCAGCAGCTTGGGTCTAGCGGGAACGGAGACCCAGTACTTC. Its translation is CASSLGLAGTETQYF.

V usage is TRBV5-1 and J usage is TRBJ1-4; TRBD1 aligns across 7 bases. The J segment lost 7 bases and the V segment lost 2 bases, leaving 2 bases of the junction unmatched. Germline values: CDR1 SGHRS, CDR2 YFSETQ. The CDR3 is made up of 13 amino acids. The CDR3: CASSLDRVEKLFF. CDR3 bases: TGCGCCAGCAGCTTAGACAGGGTTGAAAAACTGTTTTTT.

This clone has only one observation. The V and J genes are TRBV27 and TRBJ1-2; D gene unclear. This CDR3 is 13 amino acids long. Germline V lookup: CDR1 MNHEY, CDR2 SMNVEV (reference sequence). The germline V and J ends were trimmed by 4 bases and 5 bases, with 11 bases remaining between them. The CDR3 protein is CASSYGVGYGYTF. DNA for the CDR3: TGTGCCAGCAGTTACGGGGTCGGTTATGGCTACACCTTC.

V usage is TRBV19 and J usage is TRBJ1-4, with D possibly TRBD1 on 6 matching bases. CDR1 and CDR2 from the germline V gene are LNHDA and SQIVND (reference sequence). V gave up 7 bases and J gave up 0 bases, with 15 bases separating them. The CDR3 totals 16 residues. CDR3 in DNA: TGTGCCAGTAATGGGGGGGGCCCCGCAACTAATGAAAAACTGTTTTTT. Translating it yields CASNGGGPATNEKLFF.

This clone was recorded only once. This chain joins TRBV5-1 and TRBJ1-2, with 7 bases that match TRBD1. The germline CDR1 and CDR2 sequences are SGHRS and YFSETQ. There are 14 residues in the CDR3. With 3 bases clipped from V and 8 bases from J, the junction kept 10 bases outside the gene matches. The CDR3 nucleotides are TGCGCCAGCAGCTCGGGGGTCCAGGGGGACGGCTACACCTTC. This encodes CASSSGVQGDGYTF.

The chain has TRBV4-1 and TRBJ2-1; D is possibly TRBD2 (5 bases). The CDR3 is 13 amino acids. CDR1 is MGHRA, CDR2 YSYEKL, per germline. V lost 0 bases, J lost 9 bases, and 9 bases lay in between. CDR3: CASSQDYAGEQFF. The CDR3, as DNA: TGCGCCAGCAGCCAAGATTACGCGGGTGAGCAGTTCTTC.

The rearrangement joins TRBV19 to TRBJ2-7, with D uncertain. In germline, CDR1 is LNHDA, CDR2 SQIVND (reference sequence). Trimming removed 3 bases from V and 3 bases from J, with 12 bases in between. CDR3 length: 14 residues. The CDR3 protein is CASSMELANYEQYF. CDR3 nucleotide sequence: TGTGCCAGTAGTATGGAGCTGGCCAACTACGAGCAGTACTTC.

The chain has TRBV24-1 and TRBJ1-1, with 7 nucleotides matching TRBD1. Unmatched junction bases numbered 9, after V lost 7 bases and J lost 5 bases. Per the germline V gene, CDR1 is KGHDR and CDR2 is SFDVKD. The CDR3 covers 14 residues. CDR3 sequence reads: CATRSTGEGTEAFF. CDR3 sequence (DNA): TGTGCCACCAGATCTACAGGGGAAGGAACTGAAGCTTTCTTT.

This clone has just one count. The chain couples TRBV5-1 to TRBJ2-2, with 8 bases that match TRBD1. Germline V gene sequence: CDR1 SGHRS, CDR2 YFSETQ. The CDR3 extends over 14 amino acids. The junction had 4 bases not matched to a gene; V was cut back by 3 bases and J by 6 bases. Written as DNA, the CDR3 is TGCGCCAGCAGCTCGACAGGGGCTGCCGGGGAGCTGTTTTTT. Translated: CASSSTGAAGELFF. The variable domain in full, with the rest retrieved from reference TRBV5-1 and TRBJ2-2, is KAGVTQTPRYLIKTRGQQVTLSCSPISGHRSVSWYQQTPGQGLQFLFEYFSETQRNKGNFPGRFSGRQFSNSRSEMNVSTLELGDSALYLCASSSTGAAGELFFGEGSRLTVL.

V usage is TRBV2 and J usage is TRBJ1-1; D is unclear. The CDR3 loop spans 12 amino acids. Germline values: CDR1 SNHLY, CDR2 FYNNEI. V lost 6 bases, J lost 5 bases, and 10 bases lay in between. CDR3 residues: CASSAPGTEAFF. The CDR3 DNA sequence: TGTGCCAGCAGCGCCCCGGGAACTGAAGCTTTCTTT.

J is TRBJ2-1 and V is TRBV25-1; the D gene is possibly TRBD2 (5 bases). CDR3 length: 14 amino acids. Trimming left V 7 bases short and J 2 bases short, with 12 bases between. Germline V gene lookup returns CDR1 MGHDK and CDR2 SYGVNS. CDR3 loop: CASNSGTAYNEQFF. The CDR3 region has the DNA TGTGCCAGCAACAGCGGCACCGCCTACAATGAGCAGTTCTTC.

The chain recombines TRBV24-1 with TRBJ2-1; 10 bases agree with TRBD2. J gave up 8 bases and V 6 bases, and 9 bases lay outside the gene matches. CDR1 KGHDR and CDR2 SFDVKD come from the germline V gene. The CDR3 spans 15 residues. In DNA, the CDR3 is TGTGCCACCAGTTATGTGAGCCTAGCGGGAGATGAGCAGTTCTTC. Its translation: CATSYVSLAGDEQFF.

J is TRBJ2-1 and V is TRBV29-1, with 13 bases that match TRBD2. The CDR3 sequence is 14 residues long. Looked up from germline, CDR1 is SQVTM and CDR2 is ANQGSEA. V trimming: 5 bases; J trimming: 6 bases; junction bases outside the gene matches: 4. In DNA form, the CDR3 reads TGCAGCGTTAGGACTAGCGGGAGCCCCAATGAGCAGTTCTTC. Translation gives CSVRTSGSPNEQFF.

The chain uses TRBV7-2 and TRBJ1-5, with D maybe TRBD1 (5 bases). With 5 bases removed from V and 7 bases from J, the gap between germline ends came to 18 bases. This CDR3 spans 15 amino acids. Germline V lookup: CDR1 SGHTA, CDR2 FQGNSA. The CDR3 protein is CASSPRGGVGQPQHF. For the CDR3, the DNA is TGTGCCAGCAGCCCTCGGGGGGGGGTAGGGCAGCCCCAGCATTTT.

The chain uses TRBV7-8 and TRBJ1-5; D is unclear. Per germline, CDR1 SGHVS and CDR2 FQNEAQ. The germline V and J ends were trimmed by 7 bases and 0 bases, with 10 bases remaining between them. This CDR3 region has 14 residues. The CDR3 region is CASTLGSSNQPQHF. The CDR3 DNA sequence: TGTGCCAGCACCTTGGGGAGTAGCAATCAGCCCCAGCATTTT.

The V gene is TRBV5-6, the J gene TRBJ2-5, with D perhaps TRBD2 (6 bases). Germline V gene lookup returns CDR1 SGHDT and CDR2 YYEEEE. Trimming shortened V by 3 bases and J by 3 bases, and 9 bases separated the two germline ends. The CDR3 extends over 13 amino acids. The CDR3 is CASSYSGEETQYF. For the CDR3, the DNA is TGTGCCAGCAGCTATAGCGGTGAAGAGACCCAGTACTTC.

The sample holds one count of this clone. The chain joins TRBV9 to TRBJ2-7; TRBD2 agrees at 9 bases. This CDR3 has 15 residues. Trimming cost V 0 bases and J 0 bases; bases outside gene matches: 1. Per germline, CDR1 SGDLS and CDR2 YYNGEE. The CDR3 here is CASSVEAGGSYEQYF. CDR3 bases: TGTGCCAGCAGCGTAGAAGCGGGAGGCTCCTACGAGCAGTACTTC.

CDR3 residues: CASISGGNEQFF. CDR3 DNA: TGTGCCAGTATATCAGGGGGCAATGAGCAGTTCTTC. The chain has TRBV3-1 (or the pseudogene TRBV3-2) and TRBJ2-1; 7 bases are shared with TRBD1. V lost 9 bases to trimming and J lost 6 bases; unmatched junction nucleotides: 5. Germline V gene lookup returns CDR1 LGHDT and CDR2 YNNKEL (reference sequence). This CDR3 comprises 12 residues.

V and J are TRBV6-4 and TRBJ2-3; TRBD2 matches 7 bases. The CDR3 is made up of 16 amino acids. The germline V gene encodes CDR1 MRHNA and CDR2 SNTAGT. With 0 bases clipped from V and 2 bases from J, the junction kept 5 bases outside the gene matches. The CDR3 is CASSDSVGGPTDTQYF. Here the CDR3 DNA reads TGTGCCAGCAGTGACTCGGTGGGAGGGCCCACAGATACGCAGTATTTT.

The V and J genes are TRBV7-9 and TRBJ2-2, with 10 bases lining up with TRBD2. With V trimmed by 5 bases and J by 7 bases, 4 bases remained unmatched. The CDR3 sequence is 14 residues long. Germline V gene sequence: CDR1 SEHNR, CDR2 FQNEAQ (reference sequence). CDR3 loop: CASSTSGAIGELFF. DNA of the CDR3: TGTGCCAGCAGCACTAGCGGGGCGATCGGGGAGCTGTTTTTT.

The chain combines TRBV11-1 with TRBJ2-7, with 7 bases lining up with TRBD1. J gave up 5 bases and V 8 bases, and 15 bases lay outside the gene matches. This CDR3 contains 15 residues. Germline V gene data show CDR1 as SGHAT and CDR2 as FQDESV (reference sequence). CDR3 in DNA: TGTGCCAGCGGGGCTGAGACAGGGAGTCTCGACGAGCAGTACTTC. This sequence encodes CASGAETGSLDEQYF.

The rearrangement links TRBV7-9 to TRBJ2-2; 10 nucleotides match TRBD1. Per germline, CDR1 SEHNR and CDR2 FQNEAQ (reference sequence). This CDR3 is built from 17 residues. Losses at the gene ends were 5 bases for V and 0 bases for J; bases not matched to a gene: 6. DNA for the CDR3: TGTGCCAGCAGCCCCCGGACAGGGGGACCGAACACCGGGGAGCTGTTTTTT. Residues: CASSPRTGGPNTGELFF.

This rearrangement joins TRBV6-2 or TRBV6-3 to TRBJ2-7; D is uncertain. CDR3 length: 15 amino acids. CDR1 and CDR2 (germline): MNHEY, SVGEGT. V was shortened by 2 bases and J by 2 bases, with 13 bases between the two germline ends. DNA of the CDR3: TGTGCCAGCAGTTACGAAGACTCCAGCACCTACGAGCAGTACTTC. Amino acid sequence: CASSYEDSSTYEQYF.

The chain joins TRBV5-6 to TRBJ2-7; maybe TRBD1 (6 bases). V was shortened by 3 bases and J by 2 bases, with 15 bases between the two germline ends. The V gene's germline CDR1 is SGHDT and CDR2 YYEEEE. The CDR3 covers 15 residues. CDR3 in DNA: TGTGCCAGCAGCTCCTCAAAAGACAGGACCTACGAGCAGTACTTC. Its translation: CASSSSKDRTYEQYF.